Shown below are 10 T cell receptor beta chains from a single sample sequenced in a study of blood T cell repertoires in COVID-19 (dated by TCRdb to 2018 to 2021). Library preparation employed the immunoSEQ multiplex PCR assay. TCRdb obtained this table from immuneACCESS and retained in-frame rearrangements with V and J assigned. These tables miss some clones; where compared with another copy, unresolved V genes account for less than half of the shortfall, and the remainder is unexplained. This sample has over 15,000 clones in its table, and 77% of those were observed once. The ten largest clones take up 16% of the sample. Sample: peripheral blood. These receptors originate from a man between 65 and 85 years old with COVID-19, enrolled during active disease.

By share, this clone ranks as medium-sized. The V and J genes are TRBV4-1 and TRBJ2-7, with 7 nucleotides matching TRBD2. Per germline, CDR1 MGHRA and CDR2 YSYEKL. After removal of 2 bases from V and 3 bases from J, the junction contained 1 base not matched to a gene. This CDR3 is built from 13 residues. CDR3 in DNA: TGCGCCAGCAGCCAACTAGCGGTCTACGAGCAGTACTTC. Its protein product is CASSQLAVYEQYF.

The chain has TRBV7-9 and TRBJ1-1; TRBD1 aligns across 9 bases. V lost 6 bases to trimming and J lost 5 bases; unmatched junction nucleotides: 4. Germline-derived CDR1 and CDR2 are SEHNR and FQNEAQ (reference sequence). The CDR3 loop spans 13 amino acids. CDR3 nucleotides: TGTGCCAGCAGTACAGACAGGGGGACTGAAGCTTTCTTT. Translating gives CASSTDRGTEAFF.

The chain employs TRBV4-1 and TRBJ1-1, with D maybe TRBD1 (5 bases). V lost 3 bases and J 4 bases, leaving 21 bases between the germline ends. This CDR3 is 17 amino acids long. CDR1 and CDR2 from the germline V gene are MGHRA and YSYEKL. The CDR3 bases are TGCGCCAGCAGCCACCCCTCGGGGCGGGGTTTGCGCACTGAAGCTTTCTTT. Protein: CASSHPSGRGLRTEAFF.

The DNA for the CDR3 is TGTGCCAGCGGACAGGGCCTTCCGTATGGCTACACCTTC. The encoded protein is CASGQGLPYGYTF. The chain uses TRBV27 and TRBJ1-2; 8 nucleotides match TRBD1. CDR1 MNHEY and CDR2 SMNVEV come from the germline V gene (reference sequence). Losses at the gene ends were 8 bases for V and 5 bases for J; bases not matched to a gene: 7. CDR3 length equals 13 residues.

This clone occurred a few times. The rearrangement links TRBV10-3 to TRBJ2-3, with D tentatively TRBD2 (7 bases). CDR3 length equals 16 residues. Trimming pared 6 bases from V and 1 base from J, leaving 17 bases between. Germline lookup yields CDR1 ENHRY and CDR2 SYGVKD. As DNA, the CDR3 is TGTGCCATCAGCGGAGGGGGTCTAGCGGGCACAGATACGCAGTATTTT. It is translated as CAISGGGLAGTDTQYF.

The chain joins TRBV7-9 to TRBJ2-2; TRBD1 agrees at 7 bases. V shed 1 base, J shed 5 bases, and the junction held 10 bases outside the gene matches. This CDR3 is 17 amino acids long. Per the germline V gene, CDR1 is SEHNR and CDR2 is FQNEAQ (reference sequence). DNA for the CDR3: TGTGCCAGCAGCTTAGGATCGGAAAGGGGGCCAACCGGGGAGCTGTTTTTT. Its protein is CASSLGSERGPTGELFF.

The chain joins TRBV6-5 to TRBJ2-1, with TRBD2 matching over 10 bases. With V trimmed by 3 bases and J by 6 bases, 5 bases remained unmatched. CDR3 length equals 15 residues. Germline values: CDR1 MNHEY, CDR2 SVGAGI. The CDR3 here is CASSYLAGDPNEQFF. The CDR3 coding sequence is TGTGCCAGCAGTTATCTAGCGGGGGACCCCAATGAGCAGTTCTTC.

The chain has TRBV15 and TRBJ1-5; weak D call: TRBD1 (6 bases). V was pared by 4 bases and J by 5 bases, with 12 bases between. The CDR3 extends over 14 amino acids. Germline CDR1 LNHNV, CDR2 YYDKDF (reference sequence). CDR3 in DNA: TGTGCCACCAGCATAACAGGGCCCCATCAGCCCCAGCATTTT. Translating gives CATSITGPHQPQHF. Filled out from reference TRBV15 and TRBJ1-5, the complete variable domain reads DAMVIQNPRYQVTQFGKPVTLSCSQTLNHNVMYWYQQKSSQAPKLLFHYYDKDFNNEADTPDNFQSRRPNTSFCFLDIRSPGLGDTAMYLCATSITGPHQPQHFGDGTRLSIL.

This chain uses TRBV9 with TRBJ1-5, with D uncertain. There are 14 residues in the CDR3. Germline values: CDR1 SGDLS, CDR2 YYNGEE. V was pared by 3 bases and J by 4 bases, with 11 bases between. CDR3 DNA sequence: TGTGCCAGCAGCGGAGGAGCTGGGAATCAGCCCCAGCATTTT. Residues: CASSGGAGNQPQHF. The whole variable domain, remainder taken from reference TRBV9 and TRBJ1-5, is DSGVTQTPKHLITATGQRVTLRCSPRSGDLSVYWYQQSLDQGLQFLIQYYNGEERAKGNILERFSAQQFPDLHSELNLSSLELGDSALYFCASSGGAGNQPQHFGDGTRLSIL.

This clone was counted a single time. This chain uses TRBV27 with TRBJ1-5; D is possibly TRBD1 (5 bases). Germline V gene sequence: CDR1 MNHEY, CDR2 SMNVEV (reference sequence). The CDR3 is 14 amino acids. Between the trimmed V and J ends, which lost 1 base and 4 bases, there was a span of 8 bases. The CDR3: CASSLWQGNQPQHF. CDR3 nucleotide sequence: TGTGCCAGCAGTTTATGGCAGGGAAATCAGCCCCAGCATTTT.